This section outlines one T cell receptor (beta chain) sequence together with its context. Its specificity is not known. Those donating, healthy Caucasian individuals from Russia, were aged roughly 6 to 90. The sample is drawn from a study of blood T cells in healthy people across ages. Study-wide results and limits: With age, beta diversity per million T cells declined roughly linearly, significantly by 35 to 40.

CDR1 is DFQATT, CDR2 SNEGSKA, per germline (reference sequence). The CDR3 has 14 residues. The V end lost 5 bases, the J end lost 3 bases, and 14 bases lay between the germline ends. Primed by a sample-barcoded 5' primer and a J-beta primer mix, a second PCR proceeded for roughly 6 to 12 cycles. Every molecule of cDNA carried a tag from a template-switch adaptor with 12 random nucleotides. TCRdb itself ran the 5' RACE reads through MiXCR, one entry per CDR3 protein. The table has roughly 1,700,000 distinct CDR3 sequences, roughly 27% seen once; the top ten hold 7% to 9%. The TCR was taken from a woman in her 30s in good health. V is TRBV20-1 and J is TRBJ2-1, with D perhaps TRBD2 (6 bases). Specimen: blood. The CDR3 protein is CSAETSWFYNEQFF. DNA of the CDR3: TGCAGTGCTGAGACTAGTTGGTTCTACAATGAGCAGTTCTTC.